Presented here are 31 T cell receptor beta chains from one specimen sequenced in a study of PD-L1 blockade in urothelial cancer. Time point indicated: pretreatment peripheral blood. Measured with immunoSEQ multiplex PCR; TCRdb has only the in-frame clones, and not every one. The sample has approximately 86,000 clones, 85% seen once; the top ten hold 6.7%. Sequencing used PBMCs, obtained around atezolizumab (anti-PD-L1) treatment. All receptors derive from a man in his forties with urothelial cancer.

V and J are TRBV19 and TRBJ1-5; D is ambiguous. The CDR3 is 12 residues long. V lost 6 bases to trimming and J lost 4 bases, with 7 bases between them. CDR1 LNHDA and CDR2 SQIVND come from the germline V gene (reference sequence). DNA of the CDR3: TGTGCCAGTAGCCTCGGGAATCAGCCCCAGCATTTT. Protein sequence: CASSLGNQPQHF.

V is TRBV28 and J is TRBJ2-7, with TRBD1 matching over 10 bases. CDR1 and CDR2 from the germline V gene are MDHEN and SYDVKM. This CDR3 contains 15 residues. After removal of 6 bases from V and 7 bases from J, the junction contained 12 bases not matched to a gene. The CDR3 loop reads CASRGRRQGAREQYF. CDR3 nucleotides: TGTGCCAGCAGGGGCCGCAGACAGGGGGCGAGGGAGCAGTACTTC.

V usage is TRBV30 and J usage is TRBJ1-3; 8 nucleotides line up with TRBD1. The CDR3 length is 19 residues. Germline V gene data show CDR1 as GTSNPN and CDR2 as SVGIG (reference sequence). With V trimmed by 5 bases and J by 0 bases, 18 bases remained unmatched. The CDR3, as DNA: TGTGCCTGGCTGATTGGGACAGGACCTAGGTGGCTCTCTGGAAACACCATATATTTT. This encodes CAWLIGTGPRWLSGNTIYF.

J is TRBJ1-2 and V is TRBV2; 8 bases are a match to TRBD1. CDR3 size: 13 residues. In germline, CDR1 is SNHLY, CDR2 FYNNEI. V lost 5 bases to trimming and J lost 7 bases; unmatched junction nucleotides: 6. In nucleotides, the CDR3 is TGTGCCAGCAGTTATCAGGGGGCTAGTGGCTACACCTTC. Protein sequence: CASSYQGASGYTF. Together with reference TRBV2 and TRBJ1-2, the CDR3 gives the full variable domain: EPEVTQTPSHQVTQMGQEVILRCVPISNHLYFYWYRQILGQKVEFLVSFYNNEISEKSEIFDDQFSVERPDGSNFTLKIRSTKLEDSAMYFCASSYQGASGYTFGSGTRLTVV.

V is TRBV9 and J is TRBJ1-2; 9 bases align to TRBD1. The CDR3 contains 17 residues. Germline-derived CDR1 and CDR2 are SGDLS and YYNGEE. Trimming cost V 0 bases and J 2 bases; bases outside gene matches: 8. CDR3 nucleotide sequence: TGTGCCAGCAGCGTAGACCCTGAGGGACAGGGAAACTATGGCTACACCTTC. Translated, it gives CASSVDPEGQGNYGYTF. Combining the CDR3 with reference TRBV9 and TRBJ1-2 gives the whole variable domain DSGVTQTPKHLITATGQRVTLRCSPRSGDLSVYWYQQSLDQGLQFLIQYYNGEERAKGNILERFSAQQFPDLHSELNLSSLELGDSALYFCASSVDPEGQGNYGYTFGSGTRLTVV.

The chain combines TRBV5-1 with TRBJ2-1, with D possibly matching TRBD2 (6 bases). CDR1 SGHRS and CDR2 YFSETQ come from the germline V gene. Trimming left V 2 bases short and J 5 bases short, with 11 bases between. This CDR3 region has 14 residues. The CDR3 sequence: CASSFRGGNNEQFF. The DNA of the CDR3 is TGCGCCAGCAGCTTTCGGGGAGGTAACAATGAGCAGTTCTTC.

The J gene is TRBJ1-1, the V gene TRBV27, with 8 nucleotides matching TRBD1. V was clipped by 5 bases and J by 6 bases; unmatched bases: 8. This CDR3 spans 14 amino acids. Per the germline V gene, CDR1 is MNHEY and CDR2 is SMNVEV (reference sequence). The CDR3 protein is CASSNGQGGPEAFF. In nucleotides, the CDR3 is TGTGCCAGCAGTAACGGACAGGGCGGACCTGAAGCTTTCTTT.

The chain combines TRBV27 with TRBJ2-7, with 8 bases fitting TRBD1. The CDR3 sequence is 14 residues long. Germline assignment: CDR1 MNHEY and CDR2 SMNVEV (reference sequence). With 5 bases clipped from V and 6 bases from J, the junction kept 9 bases outside the gene matches. The chain's CDR3 is CASSPVQGVGEQYF. The CDR3, as DNA: TGTGCCAGCAGTCCCGTACAGGGGGTAGGCGAGCAGTACTTC.

The chain couples TRBV7-2 to TRBJ1-2; unclear D gene. Per the germline V gene, CDR1 is SGHTA and CDR2 is FQGNSA. The CDR3 sequence is 16 residues long. The V and J ends lost 5 bases and 0 bases respectively, with 16 bases between them. CDR3 nucleotides: TGTGCCAGCAGCCCAGTGGCAGGTCTTTCTAACTATGGCTACACCTTC. This sequence encodes CASSPVAGLSNYGYTF.

The chain joins TRBV28 to TRBJ1-4; D ambiguous. V lost 4 bases, J lost 8 bases, and 14 bases lay in between. The CDR3 spans 14 residues. The germline V gene encodes CDR1 MDHEN and CDR2 SYDVKM. The CDR3 DNA reads as TGTGCCAGCAGTTCCTCGGGGAGCACAGAAAAACTGTTTTTT. It is translated as CASSSSGSTEKLFF.

The chain uses TRBV19 and TRBJ2-6; 7 bases agree with TRBD1. Trimming at V came to 4 bases and at J to 2 bases, leaving 8 bases not matched to a gene. This CDR3 is built from 17 residues. Looked up from germline, CDR1 is LNHDA and CDR2 is SQIVND (reference sequence). As DNA, the CDR3 is TGTGCCAGTAGTACCCGGACAGGTGGACCTGGGGCCAACGTCCTGACTTTC. Translation gives CASSTRTGGPGANVLTF.

This clone occurred a few times. The chain has TRBV5-6 and TRBJ2-1; TRBD2 matches 8 bases. The junction had 8 bases not matched to a gene; V was cut back by 7 bases and J by 2 bases. Germline CDR1 is SGHDT and CDR2 is YYEEEE. This CDR3 has 15 residues. Written as DNA, the CDR3 is TGTGCCAGCTCCTTAGCGGGACAACCCTACAATGAGCAGTTCTTC. Residues: CASSLAGQPYNEQFF. The complete variable domain, with remaining parts taken from reference TRBV5-6 and TRBJ2-1, reads DAGVTQSPTHLIKTRGQQVTLRCSPKSGHDTVSWYQQALGQGPQFIFQYYEEEERQRGNFPDRFSGHQFPNYSSELNVNALLLGDSALYLCASSLAGQPYNEQFFGPGTRLTVL.

The gene calls are TRBV7-9 and TRBJ2-2, with TRBD2 matching over 10 bases. The CDR3 covers 16 residues. Looked up from germline, CDR1 is SEHNR and CDR2 is FQNEAQ (reference sequence). V gave up 1 base and J gave up 5 bases; unmatched junction bases: 4. CDR3 sequence reads: CASSLEASGSTGELFF. Here the CDR3 DNA reads TGTGCCAGCAGCTTAGAGGCTAGCGGGAGTACCGGGGAGCTGTTTTTT. Combining the CDR3 with reference TRBV7-9 and TRBJ2-2 gives the whole variable domain DTGVSQNPRHKITKRGQNVTFRCDPISEHNRLYWYRQTLGQGPEFLTYFQNEAQLEKSRLLSDRFSAERPKGSFSTLEIQRTEQGDSAMYLCASSLEASGSTGELFFGEGSRLTVL.

The gene calls are TRBV5-1 and TRBJ1-2; D is perhaps TRBD1 (5 bases). The CDR3 has 14 residues. Germline CDR1 SGHRS, CDR2 YFSETQ. Trimming pared 3 bases from V and 5 bases from J, leaving 14 bases between. The CDR3 bases are TGCGCCAGCAGCTCGACAGATTCGAGTTATGGCTACACCTTC. It is translated as CASSSTDSSYGYTF.

This clone was counted between two and nine times. The chain has TRBV2 and TRBJ1-5, with a weak D call TRBD1 (6 bases). The V and J ends lost 5 bases and 5 bases respectively, with 10 bases between them. This CDR3 comprises 13 residues. CDR1 and CDR2 (germline): SNHLY, FYNNEI. The chain's CDR3 is CASSRQEDQPQHF. Written as DNA, the CDR3 is TGTGCCAGCAGTCGACAGGAAGATCAGCCCCAGCATTTT.

The chain combines TRBV6-5 with TRBJ2-7, with 8 positions matching TRBD1. CDR1 is MNHEY and CDR2 is SVGAGI in the germline V gene. V lost 6 bases, J lost 1 base, and 5 bases stayed unmatched. This CDR3 is built from 14 residues. CDR3 sequence reads: CASSQGQGSYEQYF. The DNA of the CDR3 is TGTGCCAGCAGCCAAGGACAGGGATCCTACGAGCAGTACTTC.

The genes are TRBV2 and TRBJ2-1, with no clear D. Trimming removed 2 bases at V and 3 bases at J, with 11 bases between. The CDR3 consists of 15 residues. Germline assignment: CDR1 SNHLY and CDR2 FYNNEI. The CDR3 reads CASSEPRSRYNEQFF. The CDR3 nucleotides are TGTGCCAGCAGTGAACCCCGGTCCCGCTACAATGAGCAGTTCTTC.

The chain links TRBV2 to TRBJ1-1; TRBD1 agrees at 12 bases. This CDR3 region has 16 residues. Trimming at V came to 6 bases and at J to 5 bases, leaving 10 bases not matched to a gene. The V gene's germline CDR1 is SNHLY and CDR2 FYNNEI. The CDR3 bases are TGTGCCAGCAGCGTAAACCGGGACAGGGGGCGAACTGAAGCTTTCTTT. It specifies CASSVNRDRGRTEAFF.

The chain uses TRBV19 and TRBJ2-1, with 10 bases that match TRBD2. J was trimmed by 5 bases and V by 5 bases; bases with no gene match: 15. This CDR3 has 18 residues. CDR1 is LNHDA and CDR2 is SQIVND in the germline V gene (reference sequence). This CDR3 is CASSGSGRKNGYHNEQFF. The CDR3 DNA follows: TGTGCCAGTAGTGGTAGCGGGAGGAAAAACGGGTACCACAATGAGCAGTTCTTC.

V and J are TRBV29-1 and TRBJ2-2, with TRBD2 as a possible D gene (5 bases). Per the germline V gene, CDR1 is SQVTM and CDR2 is ANQGSEA. Trimming removed 4 bases from V and 6 bases from J, with 9 bases in between. This CDR3 has 12 amino acids. The CDR3 here is CSVARTAGELFF. The CDR3 DNA reads TGCAGCGTTGCTCGGACTGCCGGGGAGCTGTTTTTT.

The chain employs TRBV6-6 and TRBJ2-2; the match to TRBD1 covers 8 bases. J was trimmed by 3 bases and V by 7 bases; bases with no gene match: 7. CDR1 and CDR2 (germline): MNHNY, SVGAGI (reference sequence). The CDR3 length is 15 residues. CDR3 in amino acids: CASNSQGAHTGELFF. The CDR3 nucleotides read TGTGCCAGCAACTCCCAGGGGGCCCACACCGGGGAGCTGTTTTTT.

The chain has TRBV28 and TRBJ2-3; 7 bases map to TRBD2. The CDR3 sequence is 14 residues long. The J segment lost 3 bases and the V segment lost 8 bases, leaving 8 bases of the junction unmatched. Germline CDR1 and CDR2: MDHEN and SYDVKM. This CDR3 reads CASLQGGSTDTQYF. The CDR3 nucleotides read TGTGCCAGCCTCCAGGGCGGGAGTACAGATACGCAGTATTTT.

The chain uses TRBV4-1 and TRBJ1-4; D unclear. CDR1 and CDR2 (germline): MGHRA, YSYEKL. Trimming shortened V by 4 bases and J by 4 bases, and 10 bases separated the two germline ends. CDR3 length: 14 amino acids. The CDR3 here is CASSLNFGNEKLFF. The CDR3, as DNA: TGCGCCAGCAGCCTTAACTTCGGTAATGAAAAACTGTTTTTT.

The gene calls are TRBV6-1 and TRBJ2-3, with 9 bases lining up with TRBD1. V trimming: 11 bases; J trimming: 6 bases; junction bases outside the gene matches: 9. The germline gives CDR1 MNHNS, CDR2 SASEGT. The CDR3 has 13 amino acids. This CDR3 reads CASTRGTGDTQYF. The CDR3 DNA sequence: TGTGCCTCCACCCGGGGGACAGGGGATACGCAGTATTTT.

The gene calls are TRBV18 and TRBJ1-2; tentatively, D is TRBD1 (5 bases). Germline V gene lookup returns CDR1 KGHSH and CDR2 LQKENI. The CDR3 runs to 17 residues. Trimming cost V 1 base and J 5 bases, with 20 bases left between them. CDR3 nucleotide sequence: TGTGCCAGCTCACCACTACAGGATCCCCTCCCCACTTATGGCTACACCTTC. Amino acid sequence: CASSPLQDPLPTYGYTF.

CDR3 in DNA: TGTGCCAGCAGCCCCGGACAGGGGCGAGATACGCAGTATTTT. Translated: CASSPGQGRDTQYF. V is TRBV7-2 and J is TRBJ2-3; 9 bases map to TRBD1. The CDR3 totals 14 residues. Germline values: CDR1 SGHTA, CDR2 FQGNSA. V trimming: 5 bases; J trimming: 5 bases; junction bases outside the gene matches: 5.

CDR3 coding DNA: TGTGCCAGCAGCTTAGGAGGAACTAGCGGGAGGATGACAGATACGCAGTATTTT. The encoded protein is CASSLGGTSGRMTDTQYF. This sequence joins TRBV7-3 and TRBJ2-3; 12 bases fit TRBD2. The V and J ends lost 2 bases and 3 bases, in that order; junction bases with no gene match: 9. The CDR3 totals 18 residues. CDR1 is SGHTA and CDR2 is FQGTGA in the germline V gene.

The chain is built from TRBV11-3 and TRBJ2-1; 9 bases match TRBD2. The CDR3 covers 15 residues. Trimming removed 5 bases from V and 8 bases from J; junction bases left unmatched: 10. CDR1 is SGHNT and CDR2 is YENEEA in the germline V gene. CDR3 bases: TGTGCCAGCAGCCCGGGACTAGCATTCACCGATGAGCAGTTCTTC. It encodes CASSPGLAFTDEQFF.

The chain recombines TRBV6-5 with TRBJ2-7; 7 bases are a match to TRBD1. V lost 10 bases and J lost 4; bases outside the gene matches: 10. Germline lookup yields CDR1 MNHEY and CDR2 SVGAGI. The CDR3 contains 13 residues. CDR3 loop: CATSTGKEYEQYF. CDR3 DNA sequence: TGTGCCACCTCGACAGGGAAAGAGTACGAGCAGTACTTC.

This clone was recorded once. V and J are TRBV27 and TRBJ2-7, with 7 nucleotides matching TRBD1. Trimming cost V 7 bases and J 6 bases; bases outside gene matches: 6. Germline values: CDR1 MNHEY, CDR2 SMNVEV (reference sequence). This CDR3 comprises 12 residues. CDR3 in DNA: TGTGCCAGCACCACGGGACAGAGCGAGCAGTACTTC. Amino acids: CASTTGQSEQYF.

The chain joins TRBV5-1 to TRBJ2-3; the D is unclear. Trimming pared 4 bases from V and 4 bases from J, leaving 13 bases between. Germline values: CDR1 SGHRS, CDR2 YFSETQ. CDR3 length: 14 residues. CDR3 DNA: TGCGCCAGCAGCCCGCTATCTTCGGCAGATACGCAGTATTTT. It translates to CASSPLSSADTQYF. Full variable domain (rest looked up from reference TRBV5-1 and TRBJ2-3): KAGVTQTPRYLIKTRGQQVTLSCSPISGHRSVSWYQQTPGQGLQFLFEYFSETQRNKGNFPGRFSGRQFSNSRSEMNVSTLELGDSALYLCASSPLSSADTQYFGPGTRLTVL.